Only a few counts were recorded for the clone carrying this T cell receptor beta chain. The CDR3 is 14 amino acids. V lost 0 bases to trimming and J lost 8 bases, with 9 bases between them. Germline CDR1 and CDR2: SGDLS and YYNGEE. These data belong to a study of human T cells and chemical hapten exposure. The time point here: patch test 2, 6 weeks after DPC sensitization. Treatment here: therapeutic diphenylcyclopropenone sensitization with weekly scalp DPC. TCRdb independently ran MiXCR on the RACE reads; one entry per CDR3 protein. The table includes over 100,000 distinct CDR3 sequences, less than 10% detected once.

V and J are TRBV9 and TRBJ1-6; D gene ambiguous. The sample in question was whole blood, obtained in connection with sensitization to the hapten diphenylcyclopropenone (DPC). This receptor was taken from a woman aged 40-49 years with alopecia areata. Some clones in this sample may be carry-over from other donors' samples. CDR3 DNA sequence: TGTGCCAGCAGCGTAGACCCTGGGGATTCACCCCTCCACTTT. This encodes CASSVDPGDSPLHF.